A selection of T cell receptor beta chains follows, all from one sample in a study of T cell responses to AZD1222 COVID-19 vaccine. Clones were read by immunoSEQ multiplex PCR, and TCRdb kept only the in-frame ones, dropping some. The data contain under 100,000 clones, 70% to 90% of them singletons. Material: peripheral blood, obtained on day 0 of AZD1222 vaccination. These receptor sequences come from an adult in good health. CDR3s include the opening cysteine and the closing phenylalanine or tryptophan. D genes are given only for firm matches. The size field is filled for only some rows; it gives once, few, many or a size class.

cdr3_aa,cdr3_nt,d_call,j_call,v_call,clone_size,cdr3_length
CASSLVGTSQTSEQFF,TGTGCCAGCAGCTTAGTTGGGACCTCCCAAACCAGTGAGCAGTTCTTC,-,TRBJ2-1,TRBV7-8,-,16
CASSEALFSGVYEQYF,TGTGCCAGCAGTGAAGCGCTTTTTAGCGGGGTCTACGAGCAGTACTTC,TRBD2,TRBJ2-7,TRBV2,-,16
CASSPTGESEQYF,TGTGCCAGCTCGCCGACAGGCGAATCAGAGCAGTACTTC,-,TRBJ2-7,TRBV18,-,13
CASSLESDRGRRTQYF,TGTGCCAGCAGCTTAGAGTCGGACAGGGGGCGGAGGACCCAGTACTTC,TRBD1,TRBJ2-5,TRBV7-2,-,16
CASSKFAANYGYTF,TGTGCCAGCAGCAAATTTGCAGCAAACTATGGCTACACCTTC,-,TRBJ1-2,TRBV21-1,-,14
CASSRRDRDEQYF,TGTGCCAGCAGTCGCCGGGACAGGGACGAGCAGTACTTC,TRBD1,TRBJ2-7,TRBV7-9,-,13
CASSQGVLRDSPLHF,TGCGCCAGCAGCCAAGGGGTCTTACGGGATTCACCCCTCCACTTT,-,TRBJ1-6,TRBV4-1,-,15
CASSLVGYEQYF,TGCGCCAGCAGCTTGGTCGGGTACGAGCAGTACTTC,-,TRBJ2-7,TRBV5-1,-,12
CASSPDTDTQYF,TGTGCCAGCAGTCCAGACACAGATACGCAGTATTTT,-,TRBJ2-3,TRBV27,-,12
CASSAQQGPTEAFF,TGTGCCAGCAGCGCGCAACAGGGGCCCACTGAAGCTTTCTTT,TRBD1,TRBJ1-1,TRBV5-4,-,14
CASSEEGTEAFF,TGTGCCAGCAGTGAAGAAGGAACTGAAGCTTTCTTT,-,TRBJ1-1,TRBV25-1,once,12
CASSPRPAPTQQYF,TGTGCCAGCAGCCCTCGGCCGGCACCTACACAGCAGTACTTC,-,TRBJ2-7,TRBV7-8,-,14
CASSPRYNEQFF,TGTGCCAGCTCACCACGTTACAATGAGCAGTTCTTC,-,TRBJ2-1,TRBV18,-,12